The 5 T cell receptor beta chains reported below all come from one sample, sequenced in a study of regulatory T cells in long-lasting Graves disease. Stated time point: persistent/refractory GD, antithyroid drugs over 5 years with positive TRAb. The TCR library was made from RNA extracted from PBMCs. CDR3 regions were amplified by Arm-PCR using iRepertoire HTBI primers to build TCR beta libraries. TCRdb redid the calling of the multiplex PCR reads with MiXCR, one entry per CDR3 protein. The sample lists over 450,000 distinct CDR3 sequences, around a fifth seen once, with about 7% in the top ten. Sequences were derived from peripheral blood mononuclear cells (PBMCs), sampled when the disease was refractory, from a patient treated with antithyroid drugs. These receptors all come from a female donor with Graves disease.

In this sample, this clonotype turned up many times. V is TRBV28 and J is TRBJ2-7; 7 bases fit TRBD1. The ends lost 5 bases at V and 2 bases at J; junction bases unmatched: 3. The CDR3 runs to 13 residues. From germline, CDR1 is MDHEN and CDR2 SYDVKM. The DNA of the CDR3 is TGTGCCAGCAGTGGGGACAGCCCCTACGAGCAGTACTTC. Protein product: CASSGDSPYEQYF.

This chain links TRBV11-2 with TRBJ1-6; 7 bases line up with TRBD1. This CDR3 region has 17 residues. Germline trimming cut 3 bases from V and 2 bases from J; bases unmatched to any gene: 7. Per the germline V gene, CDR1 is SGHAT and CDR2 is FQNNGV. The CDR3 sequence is CASSLFQGVAYNSPLHF. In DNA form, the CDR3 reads TGTGCCAGCAGCTTGTTTCAGGGGGTGGCCTATAATTCACCCCTCCACTTT.

CDR3: CASSPSDRTDYGYTF. CDR3 DNA: TGTGCCAGCAGCCCTTCTGACAGAACCGACTATGGCTACACCTTC. The chain recombines TRBV3-1 with TRBJ1-2; D possibly corresponds to TRBD1 (5 bases). This CDR3 contains 15 residues. The V gene's germline CDR1 is LGHDT and CDR2 YNNKEL (reference sequence). Trimming cost V 4 bases and J 3 bases, with 15 bases left between them. Filled out from reference TRBV3-1 and TRBJ1-2, the complete variable domain reads DTAVSQTPKYLVTQMGNDKSIKCEQNLGHDTMYWYKQDSKKFLKIMFSYNNKELIINETVPNRFSPKSPDKAHLNLHINSLELGDSAVYFCASSPSDRTDYGYTFGSGTRLTVV.

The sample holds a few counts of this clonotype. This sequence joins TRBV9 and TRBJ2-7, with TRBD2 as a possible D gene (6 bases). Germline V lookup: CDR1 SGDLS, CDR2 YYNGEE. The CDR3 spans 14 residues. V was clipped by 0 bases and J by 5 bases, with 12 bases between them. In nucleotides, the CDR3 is TGTGCCAGCAGCGTAGGCACGGGAGTGGACGAGCAGTACTTC. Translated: CASSVGTGVDEQYF.

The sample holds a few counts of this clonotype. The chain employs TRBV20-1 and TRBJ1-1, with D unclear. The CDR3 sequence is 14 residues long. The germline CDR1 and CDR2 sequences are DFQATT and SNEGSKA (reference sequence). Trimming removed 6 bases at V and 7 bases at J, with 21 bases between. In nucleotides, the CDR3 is TGCAGTGCCAAACCTCCGACCGCGACACTTGAAGCTTTCTTT. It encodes CSAKPPTATLEAFF.